These T cell receptor beta chains were read from a single sample in a study of blood T cell repertoires in COVID-19. This table comes from immunoSEQ multiplex PCR, and its TCRdb copy is limited to in-frame clones, with some not included. The table lists some 160,000 clones, more than 70% of them singletons. Sequenced: peripheral blood. The origin of the receptors is a woman in her seventies who had recovered from COVID-19. Each CDR3 is given with its conserved first and last residue. Fields, in order: V gene, D gene, J gene, clone size, CDR3 DNA, CDR3 protein. D genes are given only for firm matches. Clone sizes are given selectively: once, few, many, or a class where the clone is expanded.

v_gene: TRBV29-1
d_gene: .
j_gene: TRBJ2-7
abundance: .
CDR3nt: TGCAGCGTTGGGGCGCTATCCGTCCACGAGCAGTACTTC
CDR3aa: CSVGALSVHEQYF

v_gene: TRBV5-5
d_gene: TRBD2
j_gene: TRBJ2-3
abundance: once
CDR3nt: TGTGCCAGCAGCTTGGCTGCCGGGGGGGATACGCAGTATTTT
CDR3aa: CASSLAAGGDTQYF

v_gene: TRBV28
d_gene: .
j_gene: TRBJ1-3
abundance: .
CDR3nt: TGTGCCAGCCTAATTAATGGGGAGATCTCCTCTGGAAACACCATATATTTT
CDR3aa: CASLINGEISSGNTIYF

v_gene: TRBV7-8
d_gene: TRBD2
j_gene: TRBJ2-5
abundance: .
CDR3nt: TGTGCCAGCAGCCCGAGGCTAGCGGGAGGGTTGGGCCAAGAGACCCAGTACTTC
CDR3aa: CASSPRLAGGLGQETQYF

v_gene: TRBV30
d_gene: TRBD2
j_gene: TRBJ2-3
abundance: .
CDR3nt: TGTGCCTGGAGTGGTTGGGCTAGCGGGGGGGCGTTCAGCACAGATACGCAGTATTTT
CDR3aa: CAWSGWASGGAFSTDTQYF

v_gene: TRBV7-6
d_gene: .
j_gene: TRBJ2-2
abundance: .
CDR3nt: TGTGCCAGCAGCTTAGCGCGGGGCGGGGAGCTGTTTTTT
CDR3aa: CASSLARGGELFF

v_gene: TRBV27
d_gene: .
j_gene: TRBJ1-6
abundance: .
CDR3nt: TGTGCCAGCAGTTCTTTACGCAGTGTGGGCCGGACAGCCCAGTGGGCCCTCCACTTT
CDR3aa: CASSSLRSVGRTAQWALHF

v_gene: TRBV7-3
d_gene: TRBD1
j_gene: TRBJ1-4
abundance: .
CDR3nt: TGTGCCAGCAGCCCACCCGGGGGACAGGGTACAACTAATGAAAAACTGTTTTTT
CDR3aa: CASSPPGGQGTTNEKLFF

v_gene: TRBV4-3
d_gene: TRBD2
j_gene: TRBJ2-1
abundance: few
CDR3nt: TGCGCCAGCAGCCAGGGACTAGCGGGGACCAATGAGCAGTTCTTC
CDR3aa: CASSQGLAGTNEQFF

v_gene: TRBV29-1
d_gene: TRBD1
j_gene: TRBJ2-7
abundance: .
CDR3nt: TGCAGCGCCGGAGGACAGGGGGCTGAAGAGCAGTACTTC
CDR3aa: CSAGGQGAEEQYF

v_gene: TRBV7-2
d_gene: .
j_gene: TRBJ2-1
abundance: .
CDR3nt: TGTGCCAGCAGCTTAGGGGGCCGCATAGCGTTCTTC
CDR3aa: CASSLGGRIAFF

v_gene: TRBV2
d_gene: .
j_gene: TRBJ1-2
abundance: once
CDR3nt: TGTGCCAGCAGCCGCGAACAACAGAGCTATGGCTACACCTTC
CDR3aa: CASSREQQSYGYTF

v_gene: TRBV7-9
d_gene: TRBD1
j_gene: TRBJ2-5
abundance: .
CDR3nt: TGTGCCAGCAGCTCCGACAGGGGTTTGTTGTGGACCCAGTACTTC
CDR3aa: CASSSDRGLLWTQYF

v_gene: TRBV27
d_gene: .
j_gene: TRBJ1-6
abundance: .
CDR3nt: TGTGCCAGCAGGGGGGGGGACGATTCACCCCTCCACTTT
CDR3aa: CASRGGDDSPLHF

v_gene: TRBV19
d_gene: .
j_gene: TRBJ2-7
abundance: .
CDR3nt: TGTGCCAGTAGTATCCGCCCAGACTACCGGAGCTCCTACGAGCAGTACTTC
CDR3aa: CASSIRPDYRSSYEQYF

v_gene: TRBV7-3
d_gene: TRBD1
j_gene: TRBJ1-3
abundance: .
CDR3nt: TGTGCCAGCAGCTTTACAGGGGGCTCTGGAAACACCATATATTTT
CDR3aa: CASSFTGGSGNTIYF

v_gene: TRBV19
d_gene: .
j_gene: TRBJ1-3
abundance: .
CDR3nt: TGTGCCAGTAGTATTCCCGGGGGGCCCTCTGGAAACACCATATATTTT
CDR3aa: CASSIPGGPSGNTIYF